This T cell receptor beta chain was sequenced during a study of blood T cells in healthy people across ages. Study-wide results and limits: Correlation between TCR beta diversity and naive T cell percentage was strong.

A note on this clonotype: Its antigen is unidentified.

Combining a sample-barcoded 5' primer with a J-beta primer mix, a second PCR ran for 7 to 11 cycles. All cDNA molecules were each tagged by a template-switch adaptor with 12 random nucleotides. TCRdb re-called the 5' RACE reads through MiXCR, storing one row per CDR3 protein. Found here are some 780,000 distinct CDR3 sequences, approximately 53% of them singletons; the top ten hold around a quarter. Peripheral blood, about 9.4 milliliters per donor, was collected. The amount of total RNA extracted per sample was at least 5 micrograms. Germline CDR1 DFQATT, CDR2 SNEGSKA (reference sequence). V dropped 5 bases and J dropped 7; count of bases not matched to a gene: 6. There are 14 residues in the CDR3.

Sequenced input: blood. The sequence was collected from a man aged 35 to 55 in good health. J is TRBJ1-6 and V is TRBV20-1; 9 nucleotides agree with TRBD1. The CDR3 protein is CSAERTGVNSPLHF. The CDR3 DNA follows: TGCAGTGCTGAGAGGACAGGGGTGAATTCACCCCTCCACTTT.